This T cell receptor beta chain is from a study of T cell responses to AZD1222 COVID-19 vaccine. Study findings and constraints: Breadth and depth of Spike-specific TCRs rose after two AZD1222 doses. Spike-wide coverage was observed for vaccine-associated CD4 TCRs, with dominant responses at 160-218 and 743-854.

The CDR3 is 13 amino acids. Germline V gives CDR1 MRHNA, CDR2 SNTAGT. V was clipped by 3 bases and J by 9 bases; unmatched bases: 4. Produced via immunoSEQ multiplex PCR; TCRdb's table is partial and in-frame only. The data show 70,000 to 90,000 clones, roughly 86% seen once. About this clone itself: Its matching antigen is unknown.

Source: peripheral blood, taken on day 0 of AZD1222 vaccination. The V gene is TRBV6-4, the J gene TRBJ2-3; 9 nucleotides agree with TRBD1. This receptor was identified in an adult in good health. The CDR3 protein is CASSEGQGYTQYF. The CDR3 bases are TGTGCCAGCAGTGAGGGACAGGGTTACACGCAGTATTTT.